This is a list of T cell receptor beta chains from one sample in a study of blood T cell repertoires in COVID-19. Libraries were prepared by immunoSEQ multiplex PCR; TCRdb keeps only in-frame clonotypes and omits some of them. The repertoire includes approximately 300,000 clones, 70% to 90% of them detected once, and approximately 5% sits in the top ten. The sample was PBMCs or T cells enriched from blood (not recorded which). These receptor sequences come from a woman aged 25 to 39 who had recovered from COVID-19. The CDR3 runs from the conserved cysteine through the conserved F or W. The D gene is left open where the match is weak. Not all rows give a size; the values are once, few, many and, for expanded clones, a class.

J gene: TRBJ1-2; V gene: TRBV7-6; CDR3 length: 17; clone size: .; D gene: TRBD1; CDR3 protein: CASSSYKGQGKDYGYTF; CDR3 DNA: TGTGCCAGCAGCTCATACAAGGGACAGGGAAAGGACTATGGCTACACCTTC
J gene: TRBJ1-5; V gene: TRBV27; CDR3 length: 17; clone size: .; D gene: .; CDR3 protein: CASSFQGGPNSNQPQHF; CDR3 DNA: TGTGCCAGCAGTTTTCAGGGAGGCCCAAATAGCAATCAGCCCCAGCATTTT
J gene: TRBJ2-3; V gene: TRBV11-2; CDR3 length: 17; clone size: .; D gene: TRBD1; CDR3 protein: CASSLGRQGGSTDTQYF; CDR3 DNA: TGTGCCAGCAGCTTGGGACGACAGGGGGGTAGCACAGATACGCAGTATTTT
J gene: TRBJ2-7; V gene: TRBV19; CDR3 length: 13; clone size: .; D gene: .; CDR3 protein: CASSITGPNEQYF; CDR3 DNA: TGTGCCAGTAGTATTACAGGGCCTAACGAGCAGTACTTC
J gene: TRBJ1-3; V gene: TRBV7-9; CDR3 length: 15; clone size: .; D gene: TRBD1; CDR3 protein: CASSSSDRGGNTIYF; CDR3 DNA: TGTGCCAGCAGCTCGTCCGACAGGGGTGGAAACACCATATATTTT
J gene: TRBJ2-5; V gene: TRBV6-5; CDR3 length: 16; clone size: once; D gene: TRBD1; CDR3 protein: CASSYVGTGVGGTQYF; CDR3 DNA: TGTGCCAGCAGTTACGTCGGGACAGGGGTTGGCGGGACCCAGTACTTC
J gene: TRBJ2-3; V gene: TRBV19; CDR3 length: 16; clone size: .; D gene: TRBD2; CDR3 protein: CASSILAGGGQDTQYF; CDR3 DNA: TGTGCCAGTAGTATCTTAGCGGGGGGGGGACAAGATACGCAGTATTTT
J gene: TRBJ2-3; V gene: TRBV30; CDR3 length: 15; clone size: .; D gene: TRBD1; CDR3 protein: CAWSPGTGGTDTQYF; CDR3 DNA: TGTGCCTGGAGCCCAGGGACAGGGGGCACCGATACGCAGTATTTT
J gene: TRBJ1-1; V gene: TRBV7-9; CDR3 length: 11; clone size: .; D gene: .; CDR3 protein: CASSPGTEAFF; CDR3 DNA: TGTGCCAGCAGCCCAGGGACTGAAGCTTTCTTT
J gene: TRBJ1-2; V gene: TRBV6-5; CDR3 length: 13; clone size: .; D gene: .; CDR3 protein: CASSDQGSYGYTF; CDR3 DNA: TGTGCCAGCAGCGACCAGGGTTCCTATGGCTACACCTTC
J gene: TRBJ1-1; V gene: TRBV27; CDR3 length: 14; clone size: .; D gene: .; CDR3 protein: CASSLSQVNTEAFF; CDR3 DNA: TGTGCCAGCAGTTTATCCCAGGTTAACACTGAAGCTTTCTTT
J gene: TRBJ1-5; V gene: TRBV7-9; CDR3 length: 16; clone size: .; D gene: TRBD1; CDR3 protein: CASSSSGTGGNQPQHF; CDR3 DNA: TGTGCCAGCAGCTCCTCCGGGACAGGGGGTAATCAGCCCCAGCATTTT
J gene: TRBJ2-7; V gene: TRBV3-1/TRBV3-2; CDR3 length: 16; clone size: once; D gene: TRBD2; CDR3 protein: CASSQGLAGGPYEQYF; CDR3 DNA: TGTGCCAGCAGCCAAGGACTAGCGGGGGGGCCTTACGAGCAGTACTTC
J gene: TRBJ1-2; V gene: TRBV7-2; CDR3 length: 13; clone size: once; D gene: .; CDR3 protein: CASRGRQDYGYTF; CDR3 DNA: TGTGCCAGCAGAGGCAGACAGGACTATGGCTACACCTTC
J gene: TRBJ2-3; V gene: TRBV7-9; CDR3 length: 14; clone size: .; D gene: .; CDR3 protein: CASSLDWSTDTQYF; CDR3 DNA: TGTGCCAGCAGCTTGGACTGGAGCACAGATACGCAGTATTTT
J gene: TRBJ2-3; V gene: TRBV7-8; CDR3 length: 14; clone size: .; D gene: .; CDR3 protein: CASRGPGLLDTQYF; CDR3 DNA: TGTGCCAGCAGGGGGCCAGGGCTATTGGATACGCAGTATTTT
J gene: TRBJ1-2; V gene: TRBV10-3; CDR3 length: 16; clone size: .; D gene: TRBD1; CDR3 protein: CAISEDRGLVNYGYTF; CDR3 DNA: TGTGCCATCAGTGAGGACAGGGGGCTAGTGAACTATGGCTACACCTTC
J gene: TRBJ2-7; V gene: TRBV20-1; CDR3 length: 16; clone size: .; D gene: TRBD2; CDR3 protein: CSASPLAGDLGGEQYF; CDR3 DNA: TGCAGTGCTAGTCCACTAGCGGGGGACTTAGGTGGAGAGCAGTACTTC
J gene: TRBJ1-5; V gene: TRBV6-2/TRBV6-3; CDR3 length: 18; clone size: .; D gene: .; CDR3 protein: CASSYDHFLTEPNQPQHF; CDR3 DNA: TGTGCCAGCAGTTACGATCATTTTTTGACAGAACCCAATCAGCCCCAGCATTTT
J gene: TRBJ2-7; V gene: TRBV7-9; CDR3 length: 17; clone size: once; D gene: TRBD2; CDR3 protein: CASSLAPSGGAYYEQYF; CDR3 DNA: TGTGCCAGCAGCTTAGCGCCGAGCGGGGGGGCTTACTACGAGCAGTACTTC
J gene: TRBJ1-1; V gene: TRBV19; CDR3 length: 14; clone size: few; D gene: .; CDR3 protein: CASSRAGGNTEAFF; CDR3 DNA: TGTGCCAGTAGTCGGGCAGGAGGGAACACTGAAGCTTTCTTT
J gene: TRBJ1-3; V gene: TRBV29-1; CDR3 length: 15; clone size: .; D gene: TRBD1; CDR3 protein: CSGIFRDRAGNTIYF; CDR3 DNA: TGCAGCGGCATCTTCCGGGACAGGGCTGGAAACACCATATATTTT
J gene: TRBJ2-7; V gene: TRBV7-3; CDR3 length: 13; clone size: .; D gene: TRBD2; CDR3 protein: CASGAGPSYEQYF; CDR3 DNA: TGTGCCAGCGGAGCGGGGCCATCCTACGAGCAGTACTTC
J gene: TRBJ2-1; V gene: TRBV7-3; CDR3 length: 12; clone size: .; D gene: .; CDR3 protein: CASSLPNREQFF; CDR3 DNA: TGTGCCAGCAGCTTACCCAACCGGGAGCAGTTCTTC
J gene: TRBJ1-2; V gene: TRBV27; CDR3 length: 15; clone size: .; D gene: TRBD1; CDR3 protein: CASSQHRGGDYGYTF; CDR3 DNA: TGTGCCAGCAGTCAACACAGGGGGGGTGACTATGGCTACACCTTC
J gene: TRBJ2-7; V gene: TRBV18; CDR3 length: 13; clone size: .; D gene: .; CDR3 protein: CASSLDNLGEQYF; CDR3 DNA: TGTGCCAGCTCATTGGACAATTTAGGCGAGCAGTACTTC
J gene: TRBJ1-4; V gene: TRBV6-1; CDR3 length: 16; clone size: few; D gene: TRBD1; CDR3 protein: CASSERGQLPNEKLFF; CDR3 DNA: TGTGCCAGCAGTGAGCGGGGACAGCTGCCGAATGAAAAACTGTTTTTT
J gene: TRBJ1-1; V gene: TRBV10-3; CDR3 length: 14; clone size: .; D gene: .; CDR3 protein: CAISEGGRTTEAFF; CDR3 DNA: TGTGCCATCAGTGAAGGAGGGCGGACAACTGAAGCTTTCTTT
J gene: TRBJ1-2; V gene: TRBV30; CDR3 length: 14; clone size: .; D gene: .; CDR3 protein: CAWSVGQGGYGYTF; CDR3 DNA: TGTGCCTGGAGTGTAGGGCAGGGAGGTTACGGCTACACCTTC
J gene: TRBJ2-7; V gene: TRBV12-5; CDR3 length: 14; clone size: .; D gene: .; CDR3 protein: CASGLIPGDYEQYF; CDR3 DNA: TGTGCTAGTGGTTTGATCCCAGGGGACTACGAGCAGTACTTC
J gene: TRBJ2-1; V gene: TRBV2; CDR3 length: 15; clone size: .; D gene: TRBD1; CDR3 protein: CARKTGTGGWNEQFF; CDR3 DNA: TGTGCCAGAAAAACCGGGACAGGGGGCTGGAATGAGCAGTTCTTC
J gene: TRBJ1-1; V gene: TRBV30; CDR3 length: 15; clone size: .; D gene: .; CDR3 protein: CAWSKTGTTNTEAFF; CDR3 DNA: TGTGCCTGGAGTAAAACCGGGACAACCAACACTGAAGCTTTCTTT
J gene: TRBJ1-2; V gene: TRBV7-9; CDR3 length: 14; clone size: few; D gene: .; CDR3 protein: CASSLAGGLEGYTF; CDR3 DNA: TGTGCCAGCAGCTTAGCGGGGGGGCTGGAAGGCTACACCTTC
J gene: TRBJ1-4; V gene: TRBV5-1; CDR3 length: 17; clone size: few; D gene: .; CDR3 protein: CASSLGGTGTPNEKLFF; CDR3 DNA: TGCGCCAGCAGTTTGGGGGGTACAGGGACCCCTAATGAAAAACTGTTTTTT
J gene: TRBJ2-3; V gene: TRBV7-3; CDR3 length: 16; clone size: .; D gene: TRBD2; CDR3 protein: CASSLTVVAGADTQYF; CDR3 DNA: TGTGCCAGCAGCTTAACGGTGGTAGCGGGGGCGGATACGCAGTATTTT
J gene: TRBJ2-7; V gene: TRBV3-1/TRBV3-2; CDR3 length: 15; clone size: .; D gene: TRBD1; CDR3 protein: CASSPPGQGFYEQYF; CDR3 DNA: TGTGCCAGCAGCCCCCCCGGACAGGGGTTCTACGAGCAGTACTTC
J gene: TRBJ2-2; V gene: TRBV2; CDR3 length: 13; clone size: .; D gene: TRBD1; CDR3 protein: CASSRQGTGELFF; CDR3 DNA: TGTGCCAGCAGTAGACAGGGTACCGGGGAGCTGTTTTTT
J gene: TRBJ2-5; V gene: TRBV21-1; CDR3 length: 15; clone size: .; D gene: .; CDR3 protein: CASSKRTRGQETQYF; CDR3 DNA: TGTGCCAGCAGCAAAAGGACAAGGGGGCAAGAGACCCAGTACTTC
J gene: TRBJ2-2; V gene: TRBV7-3; CDR3 length: 17; clone size: .; D gene: .; CDR3 protein: CASSSGPRESFFGELFF; CDR3 DNA: TGTGCCAGCAGCTCGGGGCCGCGGGAAAGCTTCTTTGGGGAGCTGTTTTTT
J gene: TRBJ2-7; V gene: TRBV6-2/TRBV6-3; CDR3 length: 15; clone size: .; D gene: .; CDR3 protein: CASSMGRVESYEQYF; CDR3 DNA: TGTGCCAGCAGTATGGGCAGGGTTGAGTCCTACGAGCAGTACTTC
J gene: TRBJ2-3; V gene: TRBV5-1; CDR3 length: 15; clone size: .; D gene: TRBD1; CDR3 protein: CASSWGQGWSDTQYF; CDR3 DNA: TGCGCCAGCAGCTGGGGACAGGGGTGGTCAGATACGCAGTATTTT
J gene: TRBJ1-6; V gene: TRBV9; CDR3 length: 14; clone size: .; D gene: .; CDR3 protein: CASTEGVNNSPLHF; CDR3 DNA: TGTGCCAGCACCGAGGGTGTGAATAATTCACCCCTCCACTTT
J gene: TRBJ2-3; V gene: TRBV7-9; CDR3 length: 15; clone size: .; D gene: .; CDR3 protein: CASSLYQRGTDTQYF; CDR3 DNA: TGTGCCAGCAGCTTATATCAGAGGGGCACAGATACGCAGTATTTT
J gene: TRBJ1-2; V gene: TRBV5-4; CDR3 length: 13; clone size: .; D gene: TRBD1; CDR3 protein: CASSLDRGWGYTF; CDR3 DNA: TGTGCCAGCAGCTTGGACAGGGGCTGGGGCTACACCTTC
J gene: TRBJ2-5; V gene: TRBV30; CDR3 length: 17; clone size: once; D gene: TRBD2; CDR3 protein: CAWSRTSGGTYQETQYF; CDR3 DNA: TGTGCCTGGAGTCGGACTAGCGGGGGGACGTACCAAGAGACCCAGTACTTC
J gene: TRBJ1-3; V gene: TRBV6-5; CDR3 length: 14; clone size: .; D gene: .; CDR3 protein: CASSLTGLGNTIYF; CDR3 DNA: TGTGCCAGCAGCCTCACAGGGTTGGGAAACACCATATATTTT
J gene: TRBJ1-5; V gene: TRBV2; CDR3 length: 15; clone size: once; D gene: TRBD1; CDR3 protein: CASRGDRAFNQPQHF; CDR3 DNA: TGTGCCAGCAGAGGGGACAGGGCCTTCAATCAGCCCCAGCATTTT
J gene: TRBJ1-3; V gene: TRBV7-3; CDR3 length: 16; clone size: .; D gene: TRBD1; CDR3 protein: CASSFTGGAAGNTIYF; CDR3 DNA: TGTGCCAGCAGCTTCACAGGGGGCGCCGCTGGAAACACCATATATTTT
J gene: TRBJ2-5; V gene: TRBV3-1/TRBV3-2; CDR3 length: 15; clone size: .; D gene: TRBD2; CDR3 protein: CASSFSGGAGETQYF; CDR3 DNA: TGTGCCAGCAGTTTCAGCGGGGGGGCCGGGGAGACCCAGTACTTC
J gene: TRBJ2-5; V gene: TRBV7-8; CDR3 length: 15; clone size: .; D gene: .; CDR3 protein: CASSFGQTGQETQYF; CDR3 DNA: TGTGCCAGCAGCTTTGGCCAGACAGGCCAAGAGACCCAGTACTTC
J gene: TRBJ2-3; V gene: TRBV6-1; CDR3 length: 13; clone size: .; D gene: .; CDR3 protein: CASSDYLPDTQYF; CDR3 DNA: TGTGCCAGCAGTGATTACTTACCAGATACGCAGTATTTT
J gene: TRBJ2-4; V gene: TRBV25-1; CDR3 length: 13; clone size: .; D gene: .; CDR3 protein: CASSGLAKNIQYF; CDR3 DNA: TGTGCCAGCAGTGGGCTAGCCAAAAACATTCAGTACTTC
J gene: TRBJ1-1; V gene: TRBV4-2; CDR3 length: 14; clone size: .; D gene: .; CDR3 protein: CASSQEVGASEAFF; CDR3 DNA: TGTGCCAGCAGCCAAGAAGTGGGGGCTTCCGAAGCTTTCTTT
J gene: TRBJ1-6; V gene: TRBV6-5; CDR3 length: 15; clone size: .; D gene: .; CDR3 protein: CASDRTEPRNSPLHF; CDR3 DNA: TGTGCCAGCGACAGAACAGAACCGCGAAACTCACCCCTCCACTTT
J gene: TRBJ1-2; V gene: TRBV27; CDR3 length: 13; clone size: few; D gene: .; CDR3 protein: CASSLSIHYGYTF; CDR3 DNA: TGTGCCAGCAGTTTATCCATCCACTATGGCTACACCTTC